These 5 T cell receptor beta chains were sequenced from one sample in a study of blood T cell repertoires in COVID-19. Sequenced by immunoSEQ multiplex PCR; TCRdb stores in-frame clones only, minus some. The profile shows fewer than 200,000 clones, about 75% of them singletons. The sequencing input was peripheral blood. The receptors come from an older woman with acute or convalescent COVID-19.

The J gene is TRBJ2-7, the V gene TRBV5-8; TRBD2 might be the D (5 bases). Germline values: CDR1 SGHTS, CDR2 YDEGEE. V lost 9 bases, J lost 6 bases, and 16 bases lay in between. The CDR3 is made up of 12 amino acids. As DNA, the CDR3 is TGTGCCAACGGGATTGAGTTCGGCGAGCAGTACTTC. Its translation: CANGIEFGEQYF.

V gene TRBV2 combines with J gene TRBJ2-7; D is ambiguous. V shed 1 base and J shed 0 bases, with 10 bases lying between them. The CDR3 consists of 15 residues. From germline, CDR1 is SNHLY and CDR2 FYNNEI. CDR3 nucleotide sequence: TGTGCCAGCAGTGAAGGAGCGCCCCTCTCCTACGAGCAGTACTTC. It yields the protein CASSEGAPLSYEQYF.

CDR3 protein: CATSGGQGGRTEAFF. The CDR3 DNA sequence: TGTGCCACCAGCGGAGGACAGGGTGGCAGGACTGAAGCTTTCTTT. The gene calls are TRBV15 and TRBJ1-1, with 8 bases that match TRBD1. The CDR3 has 15 residues. In germline, CDR1 is LNHNV, CDR2 YYDKDF (reference sequence). Trimming at V came to 5 bases and at J to 5 bases, leaving 10 bases not matched to a gene.

This clone was found once. This chain connects TRBV2 to TRBJ2-7; D is perhaps TRBD2 (5 bases). Trimming removed 9 bases from V and 6 bases from J, with 18 bases in between. The V gene's germline CDR1 is SNHLY and CDR2 FYNNEI. CDR3 size: 13 residues. The CDR3 DNA sequence: TGTGCCAGTGAAAAGGGCTGGGCGGGCGAGCAGTACTTC. It specifies CASEKGWAGEQYF.

The chain combines TRBV19 with TRBJ2-1, with a possible D match to TRBD2 (5 bases). Trimming cost V 1 base and J 6 bases, with 16 bases left between them. The germline CDR1 and CDR2 sequences are LNHDA and SQIVND (reference sequence). This CDR3 region has 16 residues. In DNA, the CDR3 is TGTGCCAGTAGTATAGGGGTTAGCGAGCCCGGCAATGAGCAGTTCTTC. This translates into CASSIGVSEPGNEQFF.